This TCR beta chain was captured in a study of OX40 agonist ivuxolimab in advanced cancers. For the study at large: Partial responses were achieved by three patients, of whom one had hepatocellular carcinoma and two had cutaneous melanoma. Points from the study as a whole: At 0.1 to 3.0 mg/kg and by week 6, CD4+ and CD8+ T cells in the blood had expanded clonally.

Collection of blood occurred at baseline, at cycle 4 day 1, and at cycle 7 day 1. Comments on this clone: Antigen: not known.

After removal of 7 bases from V and 3 bases from J, the junction contained 15 bases not matched to a gene. The CDR3 is made up of 16 amino acids. Germline loops: CDR1 SQVTM, CDR2 ANQGSEA. Generated by immunoSEQ multiplex PCR, the TCRdb table keeps only in-frame clones and is missing some. The sample contains some 72,000 clones, about 92% of which appear only once. Sequencing used CD4+ or CD8+ T cells sorted from blood, obtained in a trial of the OX40 agonist ivuxolimab. The chain links TRBV29-1 to TRBJ2-1, with 7 positions matching TRBD2. The TCR sequence derives from an adult with an advanced solid tumor such as melanoma, head and neck, liver or kidney cancer. The CDR3 reads CSARRGGSTFYNEQFF. In DNA form, the CDR3 reads TGCAGCGCTCGCCGAGGCGGGAGTACCTTCTACAATGAGCAGTTCTTC.